This TCR beta chain stems from a study of PD-1 blockade in classical Hodgkin lymphoma (TCRdb year 2020). About the study as a whole: Nivolumab dosing was 3 mg/kg intravenously every 2 weeks, continuing until either disease progression or unacceptable toxicity. A peripheral blood immune signature of response to PD-1 blockade in classical Hodgkin lymphoma was defined using TCR beta sequencing and CyTOF.

Genomic DNA was extracted with the Qiagen DNeasy kit from unsorted PBMCs and from negatively selected CD4+ and CD8+ fractions. Amplification of TCR beta CDR3 regions was done by immunoSEQ multiplex PCR with primers that anneal to V and J segments. A synthetic immune receptor repertoire was used to minimize amplification bias, and any remaining bias was removed computationally after sequencing. From the authors' description of their analysis: Custom Python scripts were used to quantify repertoire diversity as the Shannon entropy index. Unsorted, CD4+ and CD8+ repertoires were analyzed separately, except in combined analyses where CD4+ and CD8+ sequences were merged in silico. A clone was considered expanded if an increase in frequency of at least 2-fold after treatment relative to C1D1 was found, and a pseudocount of 0.5 was applied to clones undetected at baseline. Clones with 0 or 1 copy at C1D1 were classified as singleton clones, and clones with 2 or more copies were classified as non-singleton clones. Clones expanded in unsorted samples were annotated as CD4+, CD8+ or unknown by matching protein sequences in sorted samples from the same patient. Diversity changes from C1D1 to C4D1 were tested in paired samples using Wilcoxon tests. The clones in this table, taken by TCRdb from immuneACCESS, are in-frame only. Not every clone is retained; where verified, under half of the shortfall comes from an unresolved V gene, and the cause of the rest is unknown. That table furnishes V, J and clone size, whereas the DNA furnished D and trimming. This sample has 39,000 or so clones in its table, and around 83% of those were observed once. The ten most abundant clones make up 5.5% of the sample.

This clone was seen only once. Its antigen is still unknown. No per-base quality is available; no much larger clone lies one base away. Beyond this particular receptor, the publication reports: Trial patients with a complete response had baseline diversity similar to that of newly diagnosed patients, while partial responders and progressors had significantly lower diversity. Patients starting nivolumab less than 1 year after ASCT had lower diversity and were excluded from later analyses to avoid confounding by immune reconstitution. A significant rise by C4D1 was seen in CD4+ but not CD8+ TCR diversity (p=0.0027 vs p=0.16), with the rise being most apparent in complete responders (p=0.02). Baseline TCR diversity was reported to be lower in newly diagnosed patients than in healthy donors, and even lower in relapsed/refractory patients. Only a single clinical trial cohort was studied, and what caused the repertoire differences, possibly disease activity or prior therapy, remained undefined.

The label giving this sample's time point can be read as: cycle 2 day 1 (C2D1) of nivolumab. Every trial patient had relapsed following autologous stem cell transplantation, and prior brentuximab vedotin exposure was what differed among cohorts A, B and C. The trial cohort included 45 to 65 patients with relapsed/refractory classical Hodgkin lymphoma, and each patient had a best overall response of complete response, partial response or progressive disease. Single-agent nivolumab was administered to trial patients in the multi-cohort phase II CheckMate 205 trial. Best overall response was determined by an independent review committee according to the 2007 International Working Group response criteria. Trial PBMCs were obtained immediately prior to nivolumab initiation (C1D1) and on therapy at cycle 2 day 1 and cycle 4 day 1. After peripheral blood was drawn into 8 mL Vacutainer Cell Preparation Tubes, PBMCs were isolated by centrifugation and then cryopreserved.

The receptor's source is a human donor with classical Hodgkin lymphoma. The material was peripheral blood mononuclear cells (PBMCs), obtained before the second cycle of nivolumab.

The sequenced DNA is TGTGCCAGCAGCCCGGGACAGGGGCGAGAGACCCAGTACTTC. It translates as CASSPGQGRETQYF. The V and J genes are TRBV9 and TRBJ2-5; 10 bases in between match TRBD1. CDR1 and CDR2, looked up from the germline V gene, are SGDLS and YYNGEE. The CDR3 has 14 amino acids, counting the end cysteine and phenylalanine. CDR3 DNA is the only sequence kept; it has 42 bases, read in frame from the first base. Trimming leaves V shorter by 4 bases and J shorter by 4 bases, with the junction holding 4 bases beyond the gene matches.